This T cell receptor beta chain was found in a study of T cell repertoires in cytomegalovirus infection (dated by TCRdb to about 2019). Regarding the research as a whole: The peptide stimulations were aimed at well-studied HLA-B-restricted epitopes as well as recently identified HLA-C-restricted CMV epitopes, whose presentation resists viral immunomodulation. The HLA type of each donor mattered for the analysis, because public TCR beta signatures pointed to carriage of CMV infection along with the matching HLA type.

The sequencer listed for this sample is Illumina HiSeq 1500. In-frame beta chains were kept once TCRdb had trimmed the public reads at Q25 with fastp and called clones with MiXCR. Identical CDR3 proteins give one entry, which carries the most common genes and DNA. For this sample the table gives 110,000 to 150,000 distinct CDR3 sequences, of which around 30% were detected only once. Jointly, the top ten make up about 52% of the sample. Study-wide findings and limitations: In both this cohort and an independent cohort of some 380 donors, the cumulative frequency of public TCR beta family members distinguished carriers of CMV infection plus the relevant HLA type. The ex vivo response was dominated by HLA-C-restricted CMV-specific TCR beta clonotypes, which also provided the single most frequent clonotype in two of eight donors.

Per the publication, the treatment or condition label means: in vitro stimulation with specific CMV peptide epitopes to enrich CMV-specific T cells. This clonotype was seen at least ten times. Its target antigen remains unknown. One end of the junction varies from germline; a read error may be responsible. The source is a human donor in good health (CMV status not recorded). Some clones in this sample may be carry-over from other donors' samples. The sample in question was CD8+ T cells from cultured PBMCs, obtained from culture after CMV antigen stimulation.

DNA sequence: TGTGCCAGCAGCCAGGGAGGGGGGTCCTACGAGCAGTACTTC. The translation is CASSQGGGSYEQYF. The receptor chain draws on TRBV4-1 and TRBJ2-7; the D gene is possibly TRBD2, with 7 bases matching. From the germline V gene, CDR1 is MGHRA and CDR2 is YSYEKL. Spanning cysteine to phenylalanine, the CDR3 consists of 14 amino acids. Of all the DNA, just the CDR3 is kept, 42 bases in frame from base 1.